The 27 T cell receptor beta chains below come from one sample, sequenced in a study of a mutant IDH1 vaccine in newly diagnosed glioma. Generated by immunoSEQ multiplex PCR, the TCRdb table keeps only in-frame clones and is missing some. Altogether about 69,000 clones are present, more than 85% being singletons, with the ten largest covering roughly 2%. The antigens these receptors bind are not known. Regarding time point: week 35, safety follow-up. Vaccination used 300 ug of mutant IDH1 20-mer peptide per dose, with topical imiquimod. The sequencing here drew on PBMCs, taken from a glioma patient whose treatment included an IDH1 peptide vaccine. The receptors were gathered from a man under 40 with glioma.

Points on this clone: Other DNA sequences from this sample encode an identical CDR3 as well. This chain uses TRBV6-5 with TRBJ1-2; D is undetermined. The CDR3 contains 11 residues. Trimming took off 2 bases at V and 8 bases at J, with 6 bases between the two ends. CDR1 is MNHEY, CDR2 SVGAGI, per germline. CDR3 nucleotide sequence: TGTGCCAGCAGTTACGGTGGAGGCTACACCTTC. The encoded protein is CASSYGGGYTF.

The rearrangement joins TRBV6-5 to TRBJ2-3; possibly TRBD1 for D (6 bases). This CDR3 is built from 14 residues. Trimming left V 8 bases short and J 4 bases short, with 16 bases between. The germline gives CDR1 MNHEY, CDR2 SVGAGI. The CDR3 region is CASARGLASDTQYF. DNA of the CDR3: TGTGCCAGCGCCAGGGGCCTAGCCTCAGATACGCAGTATTTT.

In its sample, this clone was seen a few times. The rearrangement uses TRBV5-5 and TRBJ1-2; D ambiguous. The CDR3 is 14 residues long. Deletions cut 0 bases from V and 4 bases from J, with 10 bases between. Per germline, CDR1 SGHKS and CDR2 YYEKEE (reference sequence). CDR3 residues: CASSLDWTGYGYTF. The CDR3 coding sequence is TGTGCCAGCAGCTTGGACTGGACGGGCTATGGCTACACCTTC.

There are a few counts of this clone. The rearrangement links TRBV6-1 to TRBJ1-1; no reliable D call. Germline CDR1 and CDR2: MNHNS and SASEGT. The CDR3 runs to 12 residues. Trimming cost V 7 bases and J 1 base, with 7 bases left between them. Written as DNA, the CDR3 is TGTGCCAGCAACTGGCGGAACACTGAAGCTTTCTTT. It yields the protein CASNWRNTEAFF.

The chain combines TRBV2 with TRBJ1-4; TRBD1 agrees at 7 bases. The germline gives CDR1 SNHLY, CDR2 FYNNEI. Trimming at V came to 8 bases and at J to 4 bases, leaving 7 bases not matched to a gene. The CDR3 has 14 residues. The CDR3 DNA is TGTGCCAGCTACCCGGGACAGCGTAATGAAAAACTGTTTTTT. The encoded protein is CASYPGQRNEKLFF.

The V and J genes are TRBV15 and TRBJ2-6; D not resolved. Germline lookup yields CDR1 LNHNV and CDR2 YYDKDF (reference sequence). V was pared by 1 base and J by 0 bases, with 16 bases between. The CDR3 length is 19 residues. CDR3 amino acids: CATSRVAILGVSGANVLTF. Here the CDR3 DNA reads TGTGCCACCAGCAGAGTCGCGATATTAGGCGTCTCTGGGGCCAACGTCCTGACTTTC.

This clone was observed a handful of times. J is TRBJ2-1 and V is TRBV4-1; D possibly corresponds to TRBD2 (5 bases). Trimming cost V 3 bases and J 1 base, with 10 bases left between them. The CDR3 runs to 15 residues. Germline loops: CDR1 MGHRA, CDR2 YSYEKL. The CDR3 spells CASSHSSPSYNEQFF. The CDR3 DNA follows: TGCGCCAGCAGCCATTCTAGCCCTTCCTACAATGAGCAGTTCTTC.

About this clone itself: Other DNA sequences from this sample encode an identical CDR3 as well. The chain employs TRBV29-1 and TRBJ2-7, with D perhaps matching TRBD2 (5 bases). V was clipped by 5 bases and J by 5 bases, with 10 bases between them. In germline, CDR1 is SQVTM, CDR2 ANQGSEA. This CDR3 is built from 11 residues. The CDR3 sequence: CSVKTGDEQYF. In DNA form, the CDR3 reads TGCAGCGTTAAAACCGGGGACGAGCAGTACTTC.

The chain employs TRBV14 and TRBJ1-1; D is undetermined. This CDR3 contains 16 residues. Trimming removed 4 bases from V and 11 bases from J, with 26 bases in between. CDR1 and CDR2 (germline): SGHDN, FVKESK. The CDR3 region has the DNA TGTGCCAGCAGCCCTCAGCCCGAGGACCTAACCCCCGACGCTTTCTTT. Translated: CASSPQPEDLTPDAFF.

The genes are TRBV7-3 and TRBJ1-5, with 7 nucleotides matching TRBD1. CDR1 and CDR2 (germline): SGHTA, FQGTGA. This CDR3 comprises 15 residues. The V gene end was trimmed by 4 bases and the J gene end by 6 bases; junction bases not matched to a gene: 9. The CDR3 loop reads CASSWGGTEAQPQHF. CDR3 nucleotides: TGTGCCAGCAGCTGGGGTGGGACAGAGGCTCAGCCCCAGCATTTT.

The chain uses TRBV10-3 and TRBJ1-1, with 7 bases matching TRBD1. V dropped 7 bases and J dropped 7; count of bases not matched to a gene: 15. The CDR3 consists of 15 residues. Germline assignment: CDR1 ENHRY and CDR2 SYGVKD. As DNA, the CDR3 is TGTGCCATCACCGAGGGAGCAGGGGGGATCTTTGAAGCTTTCTTT. Translation: CAITEGAGGIFEAFF.

V and J are TRBV2 and TRBJ1-1; D unresolved. This CDR3 is built from 13 residues. CDR1 and CDR2 from the germline V gene are SNHLY and FYNNEI. V was pared by 0 bases and J by 11 bases, with 13 bases between. The CDR3 DNA reads as TGTGCCAGCAGTGAAGCCTCCCTCTCCGGGGCTTTCTTT. Protein: CASSEASLSGAFF.

The chain has TRBV11-2 and TRBJ2-5, with D unclear. This CDR3 region has 11 residues. Trimming pared 4 bases from V and 3 bases from J, leaving 3 bases between. Germline V gene sequence: CDR1 SGHAT, CDR2 FQNNGV. The CDR3 reads CASSSKETQYF. In nucleotides, the CDR3 is TGTGCCAGCAGCTCTAAAGAGACCCAGTACTTC.

This chain uses TRBV4-1 with TRBJ2-4, with D unclear. This CDR3 spans 15 amino acids. Trimming removed 0 bases at V and 0 bases at J, with 6 bases between. The germline V gene encodes CDR1 MGHRA and CDR2 YSYEKL. The CDR3 loop reads CASSQDRRAKNIQYF. In DNA, the CDR3 is TGCGCCAGCAGCCAAGACAGGAGAGCCAAAAACATTCAGTACTTC.

The chain links TRBV28 to TRBJ2-3; 7 bases align to TRBD2. This CDR3 contains 14 residues. Trimming cost V 4 bases and J 0 bases; bases outside gene matches: 1. Germline V gene lookup returns CDR1 MDHEN and CDR2 SYDVKM. The CDR3 is CASSWGGSTDTQYF. In DNA form, the CDR3 reads TGTGCCAGCAGTTGGGGGGGTAGCACAGATACGCAGTATTTT.

The rearrangement joins TRBV30 to TRBJ1-1, with D tentatively TRBD1 (5 bases). V lost 0 bases to trimming and J lost 4 bases, with 18 bases between them. The germline CDR1 and CDR2 sequences are GTSNPN and SVGIG (reference sequence). The CDR3 runs 16 residues. The CDR3 reads CAWSVSGPAWGTEAFF. In DNA form, the CDR3 reads TGTGCCTGGAGTGTATCGGGGCCGGCCTGGGGCACTGAAGCTTTCTTT.

The chain recombines TRBV5-4 with TRBJ2-3, with D maybe TRBD1 (5 bases). CDR3 length equals 15 residues. The V gene's germline CDR1 is SGHNT and CDR2 YYREEE (reference sequence). Trimming pared 3 bases from V and 5 bases from J, leaving 16 bases between. CDR3: CASSSTRASQDTQYF. The CDR3 region has the DNA TGTGCCAGCAGCTCTACCAGGGCCTCGCAAGATACGCAGTATTTT. The entire variable domain, with the rest obtained from reference TRBV5-4 and TRBJ2-3, is as follows: ETGVTQSPTHLIKTRGQQVTLRCSSQSGHNTVSWYQQALGQGPQFIFQYYREEENGRGNFPPRFSGLQFPNYSSELNVNALELDDSALYLCASSSTRASQDTQYFGPGTRLTVL.

The chain uses TRBV9 and TRBJ2-7, with TRBD1 matching over 7 bases. The CDR3 runs to 15 residues. After removal of 4 bases from V and 0 bases from J, the junction contained 7 bases not matched to a gene. Per germline, CDR1 SGDLS and CDR2 YYNGEE. This CDR3 is CASSITGTASYEQYF. CDR3 in DNA: TGTGCCAGCAGCATAACCGGGACAGCCTCCTACGAGCAGTACTTC.

This rearrangement joins TRBV5-4 to TRBJ2-1; TRBD1 agrees at 11 bases. This CDR3 comprises 15 residues. The V and J ends lost 1 base and 6 bases, in that order; junction bases with no gene match: 3. Germline-derived CDR1 and CDR2 are SGHNT and YYREEE (reference sequence). CDR3 DNA: TGTGCCAGCAGCTTGAGGGACAGGGGGTCCAATGAGCAGTTCTTC. Protein: CASSLRDRGSNEQFF.

The chain uses TRBV5-3 and TRBJ1-1; D is unclear. TRBV5-3 is given ORF status, its function remaining uncertain. The CDR3 totals 12 residues. The ends were cut back, 5 bases at V and 3 bases at J, with 8 bases in the middle. In nucleotides, the CDR3 is TGTGCCAGAAGGCGGGAGGACACTGAAGCTTTCTTT. It translates to CARRREDTEAFF.

For the CDR3, the DNA is TGTGCCAGCAGTTTATACAAACAGGGTAAAGGCTACACCTTC. It codes for CASSLYKQGKGYTF. The rearrangement links TRBV28 to TRBJ1-2, with a possible D match to TRBD1 (6 bases). CDR1 is MDHEN and CDR2 is SYDVKM in the germline V gene. Trimming took off 1 base at V and 8 bases at J, with 14 bases between the two ends. The CDR3 covers 14 residues.

This clone was detected only a few times. The CDR3 reads CASSPGRGTEAFF. The CDR3 bases are TGTGCCAGCAGCCCCGGGAGGGGCACTGAAGCTTTCTTT. V usage is TRBV7-9 and J usage is TRBJ1-1; D might be TRBD1 (5 bases). The CDR3 extends over 13 amino acids. The V and J ends lost 5 bases and 4 bases respectively, with 11 bases between them. CDR1 SEHNR and CDR2 FQNEAQ come from the germline V gene (reference sequence).

This clone was seen only a few times. V and J are TRBV4-1 and TRBJ1-2; the match to TRBD1 covers 7 bases. The germline gives CDR1 MGHRA, CDR2 YSYEKL. CDR3 size: 16 residues. The V segment lost 4 bases and the J segment 4 bases; nucleotides outside the gene matches: 12. DNA of the CDR3: TGCGCCAGCAGCCGGGCGGCCGGGACAGCGATCTATGGCTACACCTTC. Translation: CASSRAAGTAIYGYTF.

The chain carries TRBV27 and TRBJ2-7; 10 bases match TRBD1. Germline V gives CDR1 MNHEY, CDR2 SMNVEV (reference sequence). This CDR3 contains 16 residues. Unmatched junction bases numbered 6, after V lost 0 bases and J lost 4 bases. The CDR3 protein is CASSLSAGTGAYEQYF. In DNA, the CDR3 is TGTGCCAGCAGTTTATCGGCGGGGACAGGGGCATACGAGCAGTACTTC.

The chain carries TRBV5-1 and TRBJ2-7, with D perhaps matching TRBD1 (6 bases). Germline V gene lookup returns CDR1 SGHRS and CDR2 YFSETQ. The CDR3 is 12 amino acids. V gave up 5 bases and J gave up 4 bases, with 10 bases separating them. In DNA, the CDR3 is TGCGCCAGCAGGGACAGTAGTTACGAGCAGTACTTC. Its translation: CASRDSSYEQYF.

The genes are TRBV7-8 and TRBJ2-3; maybe TRBD1 (5 bases). Germline-derived CDR1 and CDR2 are SGHVS and FQNEAQ. CDR3 length: 16 residues. Trimming removed 3 bases from V and 7 bases from J, with 20 bases in between. The CDR3 sequence is CASSFPSRVGPYTQYF. The CDR3 DNA reads TGTGCCAGCAGCTTCCCCTCCCGGGTGGGGCCGTATACGCAGTATTTT.

This clone was detected only once. The V call is TRBV7-2, the J call TRBJ2-5; 7 positions match TRBD1. The CDR3 extends over 14 amino acids. CDR1 SGHTA and CDR2 FQGNSA come from the germline V gene. With 2 bases clipped from V and 5 bases from J, the junction kept 5 bases outside the gene matches. The CDR3 spells CASSLNRGSETQYF. The CDR3 region has the DNA TGTGCCAGCAGCTTAAACAGGGGTTCGGAGACCCAGTACTTC.